This T cell receptor (beta chain) originates from a study of cytomegalovirus exposure and HLA in healthy donors. In regard to this clone: The antigen remains undetermined.

This CDR3 is 13 amino acids long. The V end lost 5 bases, the J end lost 2 bases, and 9 bases lay between the germline ends. CDR1 SGHRS and CDR2 YFSETQ come from the germline V gene. In the PCR, 60 Vbeta and 13 Jbeta primers were used. Clones were read by immunoSEQ multiplex PCR, and TCRdb kept only the in-frame ones, dropping some. The table shows about 150,000 clones, with about 68% occurring only once. Study findings and constraints: The study listed approximately 170 cytomegalovirus-associated TCR beta chains.

Sequencing was performed on PBMCs. The clonotype was recovered from a man younger than 45 in good health and CMV-seronegative. The V and J genes are TRBV5-1 and TRBJ2-3, with D possibly matching TRBD2 (6 bases). CDR3 loop: CASRTRTTDTQYF. For the CDR3, the DNA is TGCGCCAGCAGGACTAGGACCACAGATACGCAGTATTTT.